The 4 T cell receptor beta chains below come from one sample, sequenced in a study of CD8+CD57+ T cells in acquired aplastic anemia. CDR3 and TCR beta VDJ profiling relied on genomic DNA as the template. TCRdb re-derived calls from the reads in MiXCR, one entry per CDR3 protein. The sample holds roughly 160,000 distinct CDR3 sequences, under 55% seen once. The sequenced patients had an expansion of CD8+CD57+ cells seen by flow cytometry. Sequencing was carried out using sorted CD4+, CD8+, or CD8+CD57+ T cells (not recorded which) from PBMCs. These receptors were obtained from a human donor with aplastic anemia.

The chain is built from TRBV18 and TRBJ2-2; 11 nucleotides line up with TRBD1. The length of the CDR3 is 15 residues. Losses at the gene ends were 5 bases for V and 7 bases for J; bases not matched to a gene: 6. In germline, CDR1 is KGHSH, CDR2 LQKENI. The DNA for the CDR3 is TGTGCCAGCTCATTTGGACAGGGGGCAGTCGGGGAGCTGTTTTTT. It is translated as CASSFGQGAVGELFF.

This sequence joins TRBV15 and TRBJ2-5; 12 positions agree with TRBD2. Germline V gives CDR1 LNHNV, CDR2 YYDKDF (reference sequence). V was pared by 1 base and J by 5 bases, with 2 bases of the junction left unmatched. This CDR3 contains 15 residues. The CDR3 DNA reads as TGTGCCACCAGCAGAGGGACTAGCGGGAAGGAGACCCAGTACTTC. The encoded protein is CATSRGTSGKETQYF.

This rearrangement joins TRBV25-1 to TRBJ2-5, with TRBD1 matching over 8 bases. The CDR3 contains 21 residues. From germline, CDR1 is MGHDK and CDR2 SYGVNS. V shed 1 base, J shed 6 bases, and the junction held 25 bases outside the gene matches. The CDR3 DNA reads TGTGCCAGCAGTGAATCGGGTCTAACATCAAAAGCGGACAGGGTAGCAAAGACCCAGTACTTC. Its protein is CASSESGLTSKADRVAKTQYF.

This clonotype was recorded at least ten times. This chain links TRBV5-1 with TRBJ1-1; no clear D gene. The CDR3 length is 14 residues. Per the germline V gene, CDR1 is SGHRS and CDR2 is YFSETQ. Trimming removed 1 base from V and 1 base from J, with 8 bases in between. This chain's CDR3 is CASSLSGTNTEAFF. CDR3 DNA: TGCGCCAGCAGCTTGTCAGGAACGAACACTGAAGCTTTCTTT.